Sequencing of this T cell receptor (beta chain) was carried out in a study of blood T cell repertoires in COVID-19 (TCRdb year 2020). In terms of the full investigation: Collaborator samples came from the United States, Italy and Spain and covered acute and convalescent phases of COVID-19. A freely available public database, intended as a resource for researchers studying the immune response to SARS-CoV-2, is where the repertoires were released. Where available, HLA class I and class II types were taken from metadata supplied by the sample provider and were not determined by assay-based typing. The prospective study material was composed of cDNA or gDNA derived from T cells, B-cell-depleted T cells, or PBMCs. The sample metadata nearly always contained a de-identified subject ID, COVID-19 status, age in years and sex. Samples were obtained from the ongoing ImmuneRACE study (first 160 participants) and from about 1,300 subjects provided by 6 global collaborators. Subjects who had been exposed to COVID-19, were actively infected with it, or had recovered from it provided the deeply sampled blood TCRbeta repertoires that made up the dataset. Overall study outcomes, separate from this receptor: Clinical and demographic metadata were provided uncurated, with the amount varying by source and participant.

Each collaborating institution followed its own protocols to collect whole blood in K2EDTA tubes. For TCRbeta analysis, collaborator samples were shipped as frozen whole blood, as isolated PBMCs, or as DNA extracted from either sample type. This clone has just one count. Its antigen is currently not known. The sample holds no much larger clone one base away, and base qualities are not on file. From the cysteine through the phenylalanine, the CDR3 covers 17 amino acids. The read is trimmed to its CDR3 DNA, 51 bases read in frame from base 1. V trim: 6 bases; J trim: 1 base; unmatched bases: 10. In the germline V gene (reference sequence), CDR1 corresponds to LGHDT and CDR2 to YNNKEL. TCRbeta CDR3 regions were amplified from genomic DNA by means of the immunoSEQ Assay, a bias-controlled multiplex PCR. The study's own analysis went as follows. The number of nucleated cells in each sample was estimated from the amplification of reference gene primers within the assay. To quantify the absolute abundance of each unique TCRbeta CDR3 rearrangement, sequence reads were collapsed and filtered. For each sample, productive Simpson clonality was calculated as the square root of Simpson's diversity index across productive rearrangements. Held by TCRdb, this immuneACCESS table contains in-frame sequences only and omits some clones. Under half of the omission traces to an unresolved V gene where checked; the cause of the rest is unknown. V and J calls and clone size are those listed in that table; D and trimming were worked out from the DNA. This sample has approximately 360,000 clones in its table, and almost 90% of those were observed once. The ten largest account for approximately 6.2% of the sample.

Sequencing was carried out using peripheral blood. The chain links TRBV3-1 (or the pseudogene TRBV3-2) with TRBJ1-5; 9 bases in between match TRBD1. This clonotype was sampled from a man aged 18 to 29 with active or convalescent COVID-19. The nucleotide sequence is given as TGTGCCAGCAGAAACGGGACAGGGAGGGGGAGCAATCAGCCCCAGCATTTT. This gives the protein CASRNGTGRGSNQPQHF.